Presented here are 21 T cell receptor beta chains from one specimen sequenced in a study of blood T cell repertoires in COVID-19. TCRdb's table, derived via immunoSEQ multiplex PCR, lists solely in-frame clones and lacks some. The data hold under 300,000 clones, with over 75% observed a single time. The specimen was peripheral blood. The receptors were sampled from a man younger than 40 who had recovered from COVID-19.

The gene calls are TRBV13 and TRBJ1-2, with D unclear. V was cut by 5 bases and J by 3 bases, with 7 bases left in between. The CDR3 runs to 12 residues. Germline V gene sequence: CDR1 PRHDT, CDR2 FYEKMQ (reference sequence). In nucleotides, the CDR3 is TGTGCCAGCAGCATATCTTACTATGGCTACACCTTC. Translating gives CASSISYYGYTF.

The J gene is TRBJ2-1, the V gene TRBV5-1; 10 positions match TRBD1. Germline CDR1 and CDR2: SGHRS and YFSETQ. CDR3 size: 16 residues. The junction had 8 bases not matched to a gene; V was cut back by 2 bases and J by 6 bases. The CDR3 DNA follows: TGCGCCAGCAGCTTCCCGACCGGGACAGGGGTCAATGAGCAGTTCTTC. Protein: CASSFPTGTGVNEQFF. The complete variable domain, with remaining parts taken from reference TRBV5-1 and TRBJ2-1, reads KAGVTQTPRYLIKTRGQQVTLSCSPISGHRSVSWYQQTPGQGLQFLFEYFSETQRNKGNFPGRFSGRQFSNSRSEMNVSTLELGDSALYLCASSFPTGTGVNEQFFGPGTRLTVL.

The chain combines TRBV28 with TRBJ1-2; D unclear. This CDR3 is 11 amino acids long. CDR1 is MDHEN, CDR2 SYDVKM, per germline. V was trimmed by 8 bases and J by 0 bases, leaving 4 bases between them. The CDR3 DNA reads as TGTGCCAGCGAGGCTAACTATGGCTACACCTTC. Translated: CASEANYGYTF.

The chain is built from TRBV18 and TRBJ2-3; a weak D match, TRBD2 (6 bases). The V gene lost 2 bases and the J gene lost 4 bases, with 16 bases spanning the gap. Germline V lookup: CDR1 KGHSH, CDR2 LQKENI. The CDR3 has 16 amino acids. This chain's CDR3 is CASSPVGGPAPDTQYF. DNA for the CDR3: TGTGCCAGCTCACCAGTGGGGGGACCAGCCCCAGATACGCAGTATTTT.

The V call is TRBV11-2, the J call TRBJ2-7, with D hard to call. The length of the CDR3 is 13 residues. Trimming left V 1 base short and J 3 bases short, with 7 bases between. Germline V gene lookup returns CDR1 SGHAT and CDR2 FQNNGV. The CDR3 DNA follows: TGTGCCAGCAGCTTAGGCCACTTCTACGAGCAGTACTTC. Its protein is CASSLGHFYEQYF.

V and J are TRBV5-8 and TRBJ1-4; a possible D gene is TRBD1 (5 bases). This CDR3 is built from 15 residues. V was pared by 4 bases and J by 7 bases, with 17 bases between. Germline CDR1 SGHTS, CDR2 YDEGEE. The CDR3 sequence: CASSPDGGSGEKLFF. The CDR3 DNA is TGTGCCAGCAGCCCCGACGGGGGTTCGGGTGAAAAACTGTTTTTT.

The CDR3 region is CASRWGDSSYNEQFF. CDR3 nucleotide sequence: TGTGCCAGTAGATGGGGGGATAGCTCCTACAATGAGCAGTTCTTC. The chain is built from TRBV19 and TRBJ2-1; weak D call: TRBD2 (6 bases). Per the germline V gene, CDR1 is LNHDA and CDR2 is SQIVND (reference sequence). The ends were cut back, 6 bases at V and 0 bases at J, with 12 bases in the middle. CDR3 length: 15 residues. Combining the CDR3 with reference TRBV19 and TRBJ2-1 gives the whole variable domain DGGITQSPKYLFRKEGQNVTLSCEQNLNHDAMYWYRQDPGQGLRLIYYSQIVNDFQKGDIAEGYSVSREKKESFPLTVTSAQKNPTAFYLCASRWGDSSYNEQFFGPGTRLTVL.

V usage is TRBV18 and J usage is TRBJ1-1, with TRBD1 matching over 11 bases. Trimming took 8 bases from V and 5 from J; bases not matched to a gene: 1. Germline loops: CDR1 KGHSH, CDR2 LQKENI. This CDR3 comprises 12 residues. CDR3 sequence (DNA): TGTGCCAGCGGGACAGGGGGAACTGAAGCTTTCTTT. Its translation is CASGTGGTEAFF.

This clone was seen only a few times. V gene TRBV9 combines with J gene TRBJ2-1; tentatively, D is TRBD1 (7 bases). CDR1 and CDR2 from the germline V gene are SGDLS and YYNGEE. This CDR3 has 16 amino acids. Trimming cost V 0 bases and J 8 bases, with 18 bases left between them. CDR3 sequence reads: CASSVGGDSQFHEQFF. The CDR3 bases are TGTGCCAGCAGCGTAGGGGGGGACAGTCAATTCCATGAGCAGTTCTTC.

The rearrangement uses TRBV11-1 and TRBJ2-7; D call uncertain. The CDR3 consists of 13 residues. The V and J ends lost 6 bases and 1 base respectively, with 10 bases between them. Per the germline V gene, CDR1 is SGHAT and CDR2 is FQDESV (reference sequence). CDR3 residues: CASSSAVSYEQYF. Written as DNA, the CDR3 is TGTGCCAGCAGTTCCGCAGTTTCCTACGAGCAGTACTTC.

The sample holds one count of this clone. The chain recombines TRBV15 with TRBJ2-3; TRBD2 agrees at 10 bases. The J segment lost 4 bases and the V segment lost 2 bases, leaving 6 bases of the junction unmatched. In germline, CDR1 is LNHNV, CDR2 YYDKDF (reference sequence). This CDR3 has 16 amino acids. CDR3 sequence: CATSRIVLAGADTQYF. As DNA, the CDR3 is TGTGCCACCAGCAGAATCGTCCTAGCGGGGGCAGATACGCAGTATTTT.

The rearrangement links TRBV5-6 to TRBJ1-6; D is ambiguous. Germline CDR1 SGHDT, CDR2 YYEEEE. The CDR3 length is 12 residues. The V end lost 0 bases, the J end lost 9 bases, and 4 bases lay between the germline ends. In DNA, the CDR3 is TGTGCCAGCAGCTTGGTCGGTTCACCCCTCCACTTT. Its protein is CASSLVGSPLHF.

The rearrangement uses TRBV28 and TRBJ2-1; D possibly corresponds to TRBD1 (6 bases). Trimming shortened V by 6 bases and J by 5 bases, and 14 bases separated the two germline ends. The V gene's germline CDR1 is MDHEN and CDR2 SYDVKM. The CDR3 extends over 14 amino acids. CDR3 DNA sequence: TGTGCCAGCAGGGGACATGAACTACACAATGAGCAGTTCTTC. This encodes CASRGHELHNEQFF. Complete variable domain (other parts from reference TRBV28 and TRBJ2-1): DVKVTQSSRYLVKRTGEKVFLECVQDMDHENMFWYRQDPGLGLRLIYFSYDVKMKEKGDIPEGYSVSREKKERFSLILESASTNQTSMYLCASRGHELHNEQFFGPGTRLTVL.

This clone was detected only once. This rearrangement joins TRBV7-8 to TRBJ1-2; 8 bases align to TRBD1. The V gene's germline CDR1 is SGHVS and CDR2 FQNEAQ. The CDR3 contains 16 residues. The V and J ends lost 4 bases and 0 bases, in that order; junction bases with no gene match: 7. CDR3 sequence (DNA): TGTGCCAGCAGCTCCGAGAGGACAGGGACTAACTATGGCTACACCTTC. Protein sequence: CASSSERTGTNYGYTF.

V gene TRBV3-1 (or the pseudogene TRBV3-2) combines with J gene TRBJ2-7; TRBD2 is a possible D gene (6 bases). Per germline, CDR1 LGHDT and CDR2 YNNKEL (reference sequence). This CDR3 region has 13 residues. The germline V and J ends were trimmed by 4 bases and 0 bases, with 7 bases remaining between them. The CDR3 DNA follows: TGTGCCAGCAGCCTGACTAGCTCCTACGAGCAGTACTTC. This codes for CASSLTSSYEQYF.

J is TRBJ1-1 and V is TRBV29-1; D remains unclear. The CDR3 is 13 residues long. Germline CDR1 SQVTM, CDR2 ANQGSEA. The V and J ends lost 4 bases and 4 bases respectively, with 13 bases between them. Here the CDR3 DNA reads TGCAGCGTTGGTTGGAGAACTGGCACTGAAGCTTTCTTT. Translated: CSVGWRTGTEAFF.

The chain joins TRBV3-1 (or the pseudogene TRBV3-2) to TRBJ2-7; 8 nucleotides match TRBD1. The CDR3 is 17 residues long. V trimming: 4 bases; J trimming: 4 bases; junction bases outside the gene matches: 15. CDR1 and CDR2 (germline): LGHDT, YNNKEL (reference sequence). CDR3 coding DNA: TGTGCCAGCAGCCTCAAGCGCAGACAGGGGCTGTTGTACGAGCAGTACTTC. The encoded protein is CASSLKRRQGLLYEQYF.

This clone appeared once. V is TRBV7-9 and J is TRBJ1-2; 8 bases agree with TRBD1. Germline values: CDR1 SEHNR, CDR2 FQNEAQ (reference sequence). The V and J ends lost 5 bases and 8 bases, in that order; junction bases with no gene match: 4. This CDR3 has 12 amino acids. DNA for the CDR3: TGTGCCAGCAGCCCGACAGGGGACGGCTACACCTTC. This encodes CASSPTGDGYTF.

This chain joins TRBV6-5 and TRBJ2-7; the match to TRBD2 covers 8 bases. Looked up from germline, CDR1 is MNHEY and CDR2 is SVGAGI. With 11 bases clipped from V and 0 bases from J, the junction kept 9 bases outside the gene matches. The CDR3 contains 14 residues. The CDR3: CAGRPAGDSYEQYF. In DNA form, the CDR3 reads TGTGCCGGCCGACCAGCGGGGGACTCCTACGAGCAGTACTTC.

The chain carries TRBV3-1 (or the pseudogene TRBV3-2) and TRBJ2-5; perhaps TRBD1 as D (6 bases). The germline V and J ends were trimmed by 1 base and 2 bases, with 11 bases remaining between them. CDR3 length: 15 residues. Germline assignment: CDR1 LGHDT and CDR2 YNNKEL (reference sequence). This chain's CDR3 is CASSQGGRKQETQYF. Written as DNA, the CDR3 is TGTGCCAGCAGCCAAGGGGGGCGGAAACAAGAGACCCAGTACTTC.

CDR3 nucleotide sequence: TGTGCCAGCTGGTCCGGCAGCGAGAACACTGAAGCTTTCTTT. Translation: CASWSGSENTEAFF. The chain has TRBV2 and TRBJ1-1; no reliable D call. This CDR3 has 14 amino acids. The germline V and J ends were trimmed by 8 bases and 1 base, with 14 bases remaining between them. Germline V gene data show CDR1 as SNHLY and CDR2 as FYNNEI.